One and the same sample provided the 15 T cell receptor beta chains below, sequenced in a study of CD8+ T cells in alopecia areata. Once RNA had been extracted, it was reverse transcribed into cDNA to act as the sequencing template. Some clones are missing from TCRdb's copy, which holds only in-frame ones; the method was immunoSEQ multiplex PCR. Listed for the sample are about 19,000 clones, none seen a single time. Sorting of pooled cutaneous lymph node cells used CD4, CD8alpha, NKG2D, NKG2ACE and other markers. What was sequenced was CD8+ T cells sorted from a lymph node. These receptors originate from a C3H/HeJ mouse with alopecia areata. The MHC haplotype of this mouse line is H2-k.

To note about this clone: Genes here carry mouse names. This CDR3 is CASSIAPGGSQDTQYF. The CDR3 DNA, read in part, is TGTGCCAGCAGTATAGCTCCTGGGGGGTCCCAAGAC. J is TRBJ2-5 and V is TRBV19; 8 bases are a match to TRBD2. Read data end 4 residues before the CDR3 end; the end is taken from the germline J gene. The CDR3 contains 16 residues. In germline, CDR1 is FNHDT, CDR2 SITEND (reference sequence). Trimming at V came to 0 bases and at J to 2 bases, leaving 5 bases not matched to a gene.

This clone was counted between two and nine times. These gene names are mouse names. The observed sequence ends 4 residues before the CDR3 terminus, with the missing tail filled in from the germline J gene. V is TRBV31 and J is TRBJ2-1; no definite D call. Deletions cut 1 base from V and 2 bases from J, with 6 bases between. CDR3 length: 13 amino acids. Germline V gives CDR1 GKSSPN, CDR2 SITVG. The CDR3 DNA, read in part, is TGTGCCTGGAGTCGCCTGCACTATGCT. It is translated as CAWSRLHYA. From start to end, the CDR3 is CAWSRLHYAEQFF. Full variable domain (outside the CDR3, taken from reference TRBV31 and TRBJ2-1): AQTIHQWPVAEIKAVGSPLSLGCTIKGKSSPNLYWYWQATGGTLQQLFYSITVGQVESVVQLNLSASRPKDDQFILSTEKLLLSHSGFYLCAWSRLHYAEQFFGPGTRLTVL.

This clone was seen ten or more times. The gene names here belong to mouse. The read falls 4 residues short of the CDR3 end, and the missing part is taken from the germline J gene. The chain couples TRBV20 to TRBJ2-7, with D tentatively TRBD1 (5 bases). The CDR3 extends over 11 amino acids. Germline lookup yields CDR1 GFQATS and CDR2 STVNSAI. This CDR3 reads CGARDRDEQYF. The CDR3 DNA, read in part, is TGTGGTGCTAGGGACAGGGAT. The full variable domain, its missing parts supplied by reference TRBV20 and TRBJ2-7, is GALVYQYPRRTICKSGTSMRMECQAVGFQATSVAWYRQSPQKTFELIALSTVNSAIKYEQNFTQEKFPISHPNLSFSSMTVLNAYLEDRGLYLCGARDRDEQYFGPGTRLTVL.

This clone was seen more than once but under ten times. The gene names given are mouse names. The CDR3 end falls 4 residues outside the read, so it is completed with the germline J gene. The chain has TRBV19 and TRBJ2-7; perhaps TRBD1 as D (5 bases). The length of the CDR3 is 12 residues. Germline V CDR1 and CDR2: FNHDT, SITEND (reference sequence). The part of the CDR3 DNA that was read is TGTGCCAGCAGTATAGCAGGGTAT. Amino acids: CASSIAGY. The CDR3 in its entirety is CASSIAGYEQYF.

This clone has a handful of counts. Mouse germline and gene names are used. The read comes to an end 4 residues before the CDR3 does, leaving the germline J gene to fill in the end. J is TRBJ2-2 and V is TRBV5; D perhaps matches TRBD1 (6 bases). Germline V lookup: CDR1 LGHNA, CDR2 YNLKQL (reference sequence). The CDR3 has 14 residues. Trimming removed 1 base from V and 4 bases from J, with 7 bases in between. The CDR3 spells CASSQGTVTGQLYF. The CDR3 bases that were read are TGTGCCAGCAGCCAAGGGACAGTCACCGGG.

This clone was found a few times. The gene names here belong to mouse. Read coverage stops 4 residues before the CDR3 terminus; the germline J gene supplies the remainder. V and J are TRBV1 and TRBJ1-4; 7 bases are a match to TRBD1. V lost 4 bases to trimming and J lost 4 bases; unmatched junction nucleotides: 6. Germline CDR1 and CDR2: NSQYPW and LRSPGD (reference sequence). CDR3 length: 15 amino acids. The CDR3 bases that were read are TGCACCTGCAGTGGCCGGGACAGAGGCAACGAA. It codes for CTCSGRDRGNE. The CDR3 as a whole reads CTCSGRDRGNERLFF.

As for this clone: The germline and genes are mouse ones. The read ends 4 residues early relative to the CDR3; the germline J gene fills the gap. The chain carries TRBV1 and TRBJ2-7; the D gene is possibly TRBD2 (7 bases). In germline, CDR1 is NSQYPW, CDR2 LRSPGD (reference sequence). The V end lost 0 bases, the J end lost 3 bases, and 9 bases lay between the germline ends. The length of the CDR3 is 14 residues. CDR3 sequence reads: CTCSAEGGRYEQYF. The DNA read from the CDR3 is TGCACCTGCAGTGCAGAAGGGGGGCGCTAT. The full variable domain, in which reference TRBV1 and TRBJ2-7 provide the parts outside the CDR3, is VTLLEQNPRWRLVPRGQAVNLRCILKNSQYPWMSWYQQDLQKQLQWLFTLRSPGDKEVKSLPGADYLATRVTDTELRLQVANMSQGRTLYCTCSAEGGRYEQYFGPGTRLTVL.

This clone showed up just a few times. The gene names here belong to mouse. Read coverage stops 4 residues before the CDR3 terminus; the germline J gene supplies the remainder. This chain uses TRBV13-2 with TRBJ1-2; tentatively, D is TRBD1 (6 bases). Per the germline V gene, CDR1 is NNHNN and CDR2 is SYGAGS (reference sequence). Trimming stripped 7 bases from V and 2 bases from J, with 12 bases between. This CDR3 is built from 13 residues. CDR3 bases read: TGTGCCAGCAGTGGAACAGGGAACTCC. The encoded protein is CASSGTGNS. In full, the CDR3 reads CASSGTGNSDYTF.

This clone was recorded a few times. The germline and genes are mouse ones. The sequenced fragment ends 4 residues before the CDR3 boundary, so the rest is inferred from the germline J gene. The gene calls are TRBV31 and TRBJ2-1, with TRBD1 identical over 8 bases. This CDR3 comprises 14 residues. Germline CDR1 reads GKSSPN; CDR2 reads SITVG. The V and J ends lost 0 bases and 5 bases, in that order; junction bases with no gene match: 3. The sequenced part of the CDR3 DNA is TGTGCCTGGAGTCTCGACAGGGGAGATGCT. Translating gives CAWSLDRGDA. The full CDR3 sequence reads CAWSLDRGDAEQFF.

This clone occurred many times. Gene names are the mouse ones. The read is 4 residues too short to cover the CDR3 end, so that end is filled in from the germline J gene. This chain joins TRBV13-3 and TRBJ2-5; 7 bases are shared with TRBD2. Germline trimming cut 0 bases from V and 0 bases from J; bases unmatched to any gene: 4. The CDR3 spans 16 residues. Germline CDR1 is NNHDY and CDR2 is SYVADS. The CDR3 loop is CASSDAGGVNQDTQYF. The CDR3 DNA, read in part, is TGTGCCAGCAGTGATGCGGGGGGGGTTAACCAAGAC.

As for this clone: Germline and genes here are mouse. The read ends 4 residues before the CDR3 terminus; that terminus is restored from the germline J gene. The genes are TRBV1 and TRBJ1-1; 12 positions agree with TRBD1. The junction had 1 base not matched to a gene; V was cut back by 4 bases and J by 4 bases. The CDR3 has 14 residues. Germline V gene data show CDR1 as NSQYPW and CDR2 as LRSPGD (reference sequence). CDR3 DNA, as far as it was read: TGCACCTGCAGTGAGGGACAGGGGGCCACA. Translated, it gives CTCSEGQGAT. The full CDR3 is CTCSEGQGATEVFF. The full variable domain, completed using reference TRBV1 and TRBJ1-1, is VTLLEQNPRWRLVPRGQAVNLRCILKNSQYPWMSWYQQDLQKQLQWLFTLRSPGDKEVKSLPGADYLATRVTDTELRLQVANMSQGRTLYCTCSEGQGATEVFFGKGTRLTVV.

This clone was detected only a few times. The gene names here belong to mouse. CDR3 protein: CASSRDSHTEVFF. The CDR3 DNA, read in part, is TGTGCCAGCAGCCGGGACAGTCACACA. The chain links TRBV13-1 to TRBJ1-1; 7 bases are a match to TRBD1. The read stops 4 residues short of the end of the CDR3; the missing end is completed from the germline J gene. V shed 5 bases and J 3 bases; nucleotides not matched to a gene: 4. The CDR3 has 13 residues. Germline-derived CDR1 and CDR2 are NSHNY and SYGAGN.

Only a few counts were recorded for this clone. Germline and genes here are mouse. From the germline J gene comes the end of the CDR3, since the read stops 4 residues before it. V usage is TRBV13-1 and J usage is TRBJ2-3; 12 bases align to TRBD2. CDR1 is NSHNY, CDR2 SYGAGN, per germline. The CDR3 loop spans 14 amino acids. V gave up 5 bases and J gave up 2 bases; unmatched junction bases: 0. CDR3 bases read: TGTGCCAGCAGGACTGGGGGGGCTGCAGAA. The encoded protein is CASRTGGAAE. The CDR3 as a whole reads CASRTGGAAETLYF.

A note on this clone: Gene names follow the mouse nomenclature. Read coverage stops 4 residues before the CDR3 terminus; the germline J gene supplies the remainder. This chain joins TRBV19 and TRBJ2-2, with D perhaps TRBD1 (6 bases). Trimming cost V 2 bases and J 0 bases, with 8 bases left between them. CDR3 length equals 15 residues. Looked up from germline, CDR1 is FNHDT and CDR2 is SITEND (reference sequence). CDR3 DNA (partial): TGTGCCAGCAGTATCAGGGGAGCAAACACCGGG. It specifies CASSIRGANTG. The complete CDR3 protein is CASSIRGANTGQLYF.

Worth noting for this clone: Genes and germline are mouse. The read terminates 4 residues before the CDR3 end, so the remaining end is supplied by the germline J gene. The chain is built from TRBV31 and TRBJ2-1, with TRBD1 matching 7 bases. The CDR3 consists of 14 residues. The J segment lost 1 base and the V segment lost 3 bases, leaving 3 bases of the junction unmatched. Germline assignment: CDR1 GKSSPN and CDR2 SITVG. CDR3 region: CAWRRTGNYAEQFF. Incomplete CDR3 DNA: TGTGCCTGGAGGCGGACAGGAAACTATGCT.